Listed below are T cell receptor beta chains from one sample, sequenced in a study of blood T cell repertoires in COVID-19. Produced via immunoSEQ multiplex PCR; TCRdb's table is partial and in-frame only. The table lists hundreds of thousands of clones, roughly 85% of them singletons, with more than 4.5% in the top ten. The material sequenced was peripheral blood. These receptor sequences come from a man in his fifties or sixties with active or convalescent COVID-19. Both conserved end residues are trimmed from each CDR3.

>TRBV27
ASSLIEDRGRTEAF
>TRBV4-1
ASSQDPRMNGDTQY
>TRBV6-2/TRBV6-3
ASSYRGSTYNEQF
>TRBV6-2/TRBV6-3
ASSFHFSGRARNEQF
>TRBV4-1
ASSPAAGAWTEAF
>TRBV20-1
SASKGAETQY
>TRBV5-1
ASSGGQTLNTEAF
>TRBV12-5
ASGFGRGFSTDTQY
>TRBV27
ASSLSGGWGYT
>TRBV5-5
ASSGTGKNEKLF
>TRBV28
ASSNRQGSGEQY
>TRBV9
ASSVDGYEQY
>TRBV25-1
ASPGIYTGELF
>TRBV27
ASSLQPNQGSPLH
>TRBV11-3
ASSPPRSGATGELF
>TRBV9
ASSAYPNTGELF
>TRBV9
ASSVGTGGTSGNTIY
>TRBV19
ASSIVPLITDTQY
>TRBV12-5
ASGLGSSGNTIY
>TRBV4-3
ASSAGTGSYEQY
>TRBV5-1
ASSIQGGGTEAF
>TRBV2
ASSESIQGVQGYT
>TRBV29-1
SGGQGEAF
>TRBV6-4
ASSDRTPNTEAF
>TRBV5-1
ASREGLSGNTIY
>TRBV5-1
ASSWGQGNQPQH
>TRBV19
ASSIMQGQQPQH
>TRBV28
ASRPGGARSTDTQY
>TRBV19
ASSITGTSSGYT
>TRBV19
ASSAGPLIGDYGYT
>TRBV30
AWSGGGTISGANVLT
>TRBV5-4
ASSLGDGVGGYTEAF
>TRBV19
ASSQGRTLYGYT
>TRBV5-1
ASSFGLLNRENYGYT
>TRBV6-5
ASRLQVLNQPQH
>TRBV11-2
ASSFKRTSGIYEQY